This T cell receptor (beta chain) was profiled in a study of cytomegalovirus exposure and HLA in healthy donors. General study results and limits: Follow-up analysis later connected one missense variant in DCLRE1C with trimming of TCR beta V- and J-genes.

Comments on this clone: Its target is not known.

V lost 6 bases and J lost 5, with 11 bases in between. The germline V gene has CDR1 MNHNY and CDR2 SVGAGI (reference sequence). The CDR3 length is 13 residues. PCR involved 60 Vbeta and 13 Jbeta primers. The assay was immunoSEQ multiplex PCR, and TCRdb's table has in-frame clones only and misses some. The sample holds about 140,000 clones, almost 80% seen once. The sequence derives from a woman in her twenties or thirties in good health and CMV-seronegative. Source material: PBMCs. The gene calls are TRBV6-6 and TRBJ1-5; possible D gene TRBD1, 6 bases. The CDR3 spells CASSRRGDQPQHF. Here the CDR3 DNA reads TGTGCCAGCAGCCGCAGGGGCGATCAGCCCCAGCATTTT.